The rows below give T cell receptor beta chains drawn from one sample of a study of early T cells in non-severe SARS-CoV-2 infection. TCRdb processed the 5' RACE reads anew with MiXCR; each CDR3 protein has one entry. This table holds about 80,000 distinct CDR3 sequences, around 10% found once. Sequencing was performed on whole blood. The receptor source for this set is an adult who was a healthcare worker with PCR-confirmed SARS-CoV-2 infection or an uninfected control (not recorded which). CDR3s include the opening cysteine and the closing phenylalanine or tryptophan. Expanded clones get a size class; other rows say once, few or many, or leave the size out.

clone_size: many; v_call: TRBV5-4; cdr3_aa: CASSPPKGPDNEQFF
clone_size: NA; v_call: TRBV5-1; cdr3_aa: CASSFEGTGRYEQYF
clone_size: many; v_call: TRBV5-1; cdr3_aa: CASSLLGLAVYNEQFF
clone_size: NA; v_call: TRBV7-9; cdr3_aa: CASSPPRLANNEQFF
clone_size: NA; v_call: TRBV30; cdr3_aa: CAWSGGLVSSYNEQFF
clone_size: many; v_call: TRBV5-1; cdr3_aa: CASSLSGELFF
clone_size: many; v_call: TRBV28; cdr3_aa: CASSQRKETQYF
clone_size: few; v_call: TRBV12-3/TRBV12-4; cdr3_aa: CASSLLATYREQYF
clone_size: many; v_call: TRBV6-6; cdr3_aa: CASRRVAGGAETQYF
clone_size: NA; v_call: TRBV12-3/TRBV12-4; cdr3_aa: CASSGQFNQPQHF
clone_size: many; v_call: TRBV5-6; cdr3_aa: CASSLPTGTGELFF
clone_size: many; v_call: TRBV12-3/TRBV12-4; cdr3_aa: CASRRDRTEAFF
clone_size: many; v_call: TRBV29-1; cdr3_aa: CSARDGFTDTQYF
clone_size: NA; v_call: TRBV28; cdr3_aa: CASSFIGADQPQHF
clone_size: NA; v_call: TRBV9; cdr3_aa: CASTTGPSYNEQFF
clone_size: many; v_call: TRBV10-3; cdr3_aa: CATYSGVPSSVEQYF
clone_size: many; v_call: TRBV19; cdr3_aa: CASRPGASSYEQYF
clone_size: few; v_call: TRBV12-3/TRBV12-4; cdr3_aa: CASSPGTGIMNTEAFF
clone_size: many; v_call: TRBV7-3; cdr3_aa: CASSPSSGANVLTF
clone_size: many; v_call: TRBV7-8; cdr3_aa: CASSLSGLDPSYNEQFF
clone_size: NA; v_call: TRBV2; cdr3_aa: CASGWTRQVAIQPQHF
clone_size: NA; v_call: TRBV29-1; cdr3_aa: CSSHRGYNEQFF
clone_size: few; v_call: TRBV29-1; cdr3_aa: CSVDPGGTGELFF
clone_size: few; v_call: TRBV29-1; cdr3_aa: CSVERRVNTEAFF
clone_size: NA; v_call: TRBV20-1; cdr3_aa: CSARDGGRPEGQFF
clone_size: few; v_call: TRBV24-1; cdr3_aa: CATGSGQGAFGLFF
clone_size: few; v_call: TRBV5-4; cdr3_aa: CASSPSTSTDTQYF
clone_size: NA; v_call: TRBV19; cdr3_aa: CASSKGQPAGANVLTF
clone_size: NA; v_call: TRBV4-1; cdr3_aa: CASSQVGNIQETQYF
clone_size: many; v_call: TRBV5-1; cdr3_aa: CASSDGTVYNSPLHF
clone_size: many; v_call: TRBV7-9; cdr3_aa: CASSTGLSYEQYF
clone_size: NA; v_call: TRBV5-4; cdr3_aa: CASSLEGGMWNNEQFF
clone_size: NA; v_call: TRBV27; cdr3_aa: CASSFRETGELFF
clone_size: many; v_call: TRBV6-4; cdr3_aa: CASSDSIARSEQEVREQYF
clone_size: many; v_call: TRBV19; cdr3_aa: CATEISTGKGTEAFF
clone_size: few; v_call: TRBV14; cdr3_aa: CASSQDIGSEQFF
clone_size: many; v_call: TRBV11-2; cdr3_aa: CASSFGGANEKLFF
clone_size: NA; v_call: TRBV28; cdr3_aa: CASRNGGVSTEAFF
clone_size: NA; v_call: TRBV13; cdr3_aa: CASSPPTSGRATGELFF
clone_size: few; v_call: TRBV11-2; cdr3_aa: CASSLDSGGLETQYF
clone_size: many; v_call: TRBV5-6; cdr3_aa: CASIPGFLGGHGYTF
clone_size: many; v_call: TRBV5-4; cdr3_aa: CASSLTRQGLSEQYF
clone_size: NA; v_call: TRBV20-1; cdr3_aa: CSARVGGPNEKLFF
clone_size: few; v_call: TRBV4-1; cdr3_aa: CASSQDRASGVYNEQFF
clone_size: few; v_call: TRBV2; cdr3_aa: CASRGRAPVEQYF
clone_size: NA; v_call: TRBV7-6; cdr3_aa: CASSLLSGLAGGQGTDTQYF
clone_size: NA; v_call: TRBV10-3; cdr3_aa: CAISVHGTASNQPQHF
clone_size: NA; v_call: TRBV5-6; cdr3_aa: CASSSLGTPNTEAFF